This T cell receptor (beta chain) was found in a study of CD4+ T cells in melanoma. The data were produced by immunoSEQ multiplex PCR, yet TCRdb's version contains in-frame clones alone and is incomplete. The sample lists 10,000 to 13,000 clones; over 60% were seen once. This clone was seen only once. Germline CDR1 reads SGHRS; CDR2 reads YFSETQ. This CDR3 has 13 amino acids. V dropped 0 bases and J dropped 2 bases, with 3 bases sitting between them. The sequence was collected from a human donor with melanoma. Sequenced: cells from a culture (not recorded whether cultured in vitro). The V gene is TRBV5-1, the J gene TRBJ2-1, with D unclear. CDR3 protein: CASSLGAYNEQFF. CDR3 sequence (DNA): TGCGCCAGCAGCTTGGGGGCCTACAATGAGCAGTTCTTC.